The 7 T cell receptor beta chains listed next were all sequenced from one sample in a study of human T cells and chemical hapten exposure. MiXCR, run by TCRdb on the RACE reads, gives a single entry per CDR3 protein. The top ten clones hold around 5% of a sample with some 79,000 distinct CDR3 sequences, under 11% of them seen once. Time point in this sample: patch test 2, 6 weeks after DPC sensitization. The treatment is: therapeutic diphenylcyclopropenone sensitization with weekly scalp DPC. Source: whole blood, taken in connection with sensitization to the hapten diphenylcyclopropenone (DPC). The receptors stem from a woman in her 50s with alopecia areata. Some clones in this sample may be carry-over from other donors' samples.

This clonotype turned up a few times. The rearrangement links TRBV20-1 to TRBJ1-6; D remains unclear. V was shortened by 6 bases and J by 0 bases, with 12 bases between the two germline ends. The length of the CDR3 is 15 residues. From germline, CDR1 is DFQATT and CDR2 SNEGSKA (reference sequence). Here the CDR3 reads CSADTWSSYNSPLHF. The DNA of the CDR3 is TGCAGTGCGGATACATGGAGCTCCTATAATTCACCCCTCCACTTT.

The V and J genes are TRBV29-1 and TRBJ1-2; 10 positions agree with TRBD1. Germline V gene lookup returns CDR1 SQVTM and CDR2 ANQGSEA. The CDR3 totals 15 residues. V was pared by 8 bases and J by 7 bases, with 16 bases of the junction left unmatched. As DNA, the CDR3 is TGCAGCTCCGGCGCGACAGGGGGCGCGAGTCGTGGCTACACCTTC. It is translated as CSSGATGGASRGYTF.

This sequence joins TRBV7-2 and TRBJ1-2, with D unclear. V was trimmed by 0 bases and J by 2 bases, leaving 10 bases between them. The CDR3 consists of 15 residues. Germline V gene sequence: CDR1 SGHTA, CDR2 FQGNSA. CDR3 sequence (DNA): TGTGCCAGCAGCTTAGCGTCGGGATCGAACTATGGCTACACCTTC. This translates into CASSLASGSNYGYTF. Looking up the rest from reference TRBV7-2 and TRBJ1-2 gives the full variable domain: GAGVSQSPSNKVTEKGKDVELRCDPISGHTALYWYRQSLGQGLEFLIYFQGNSAPDKSGLPSDRFSAERTGGSVSTLTIQRTQQEDSAVYLCASSLASGSNYGYTFGSGTRLTVV.

This clonotype was seen many times. The chain combines TRBV7-2 with TRBJ2-5; D is unresolved. The length of the CDR3 is 13 residues. Trimming pared 7 bases from V and 1 base from J, leaving 10 bases between. The germline gives CDR1 SGHTA, CDR2 FQGNSA. The CDR3 region has the DNA TGTGCCAGCACCAGGTTGGTCCAAGAGACCCAGTACTTC. Its protein is CASTRLVQETQYF.

The chain joins TRBV5-1 to TRBJ2-5; 9 nucleotides line up with TRBD2. This CDR3 contains 15 residues. Germline CDR1 reads SGHRS; CDR2 reads YFSETQ. The V gene end was trimmed by 4 bases and the J gene end by 5 bases; junction bases not matched to a gene: 9. CDR3 in DNA: TGCGCCAGCAGCGGGTCCGCTAGCGGGGCTGAGACCCAGTACTTC. Its protein product is CASSGSASGAETQYF.

The chain is built from TRBV5-6 and TRBJ2-5; D is possibly TRBD1 (6 bases). CDR3 size: 14 residues. Germline V gene data show CDR1 as SGHDT and CDR2 as YYEEEE. The ends were cut back, 3 bases at V and 3 bases at J, with 12 bases in the middle. CDR3: CASSYLTGKETQYF. As DNA, the CDR3 is TGTGCCAGCAGCTACCTAACAGGGAAAGAGACCCAGTACTTC.

This clonotype came up many times. The chain has TRBV30 and TRBJ2-7, with D unresolved. Germline values: CDR1 GTSNPN, CDR2 SVGIG (reference sequence). The CDR3 spans 12 residues. V was trimmed by 4 bases and J by 0 bases, leaving 7 bases between them. The DNA of the CDR3 is TGTGCCTGGATGGGCCGCTCCTACGAGCAGTACTTC. Encoded protein: CAWMGRSYEQYF.